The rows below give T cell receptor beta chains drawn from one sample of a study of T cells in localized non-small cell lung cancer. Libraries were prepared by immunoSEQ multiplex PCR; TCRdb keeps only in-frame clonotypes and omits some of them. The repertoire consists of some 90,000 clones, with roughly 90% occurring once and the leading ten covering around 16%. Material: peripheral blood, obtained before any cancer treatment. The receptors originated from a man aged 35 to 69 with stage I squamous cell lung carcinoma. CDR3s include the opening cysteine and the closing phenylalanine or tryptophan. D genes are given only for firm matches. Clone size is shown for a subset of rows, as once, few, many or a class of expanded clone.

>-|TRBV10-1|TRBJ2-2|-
CASGQGGTGELFF
TGCGCCAGCGGGCAGGGAGGAACCGGGGAGCTGTTTTTT
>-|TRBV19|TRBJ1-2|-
CASSIDGVRGYTF
TGTGCCAGTAGTATAGATGGGGTCCGTGGCTACACCTTC
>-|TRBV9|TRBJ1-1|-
CASSPPGIMNTEAFF
TGTGCCAGCAGCCCGCCGGGTATCATGAACACTGAAGCTTTCTTT
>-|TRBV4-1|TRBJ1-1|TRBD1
CASSDRTGGGTEAFF
TGCGCCAGCAGCGATCGGACAGGGGGGGGCACTGAAGCTTTCTTT
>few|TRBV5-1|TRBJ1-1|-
CASSLARGEAFF
TGCGCCAGCAGCTTGGCTAGGGGTGAAGCTTTCTTT
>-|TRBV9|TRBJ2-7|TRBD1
CASSSGQGRQQYF
TGTGCCAGCAGCTCGGGACAGGGAAGACAGCAGTACTTC
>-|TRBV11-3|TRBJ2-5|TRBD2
CASSLGDWVAGDVQETQYF
TGTGCCAGCAGCCTAGGGGATTGGGTAGCGGGGGACGTCCAAGAGACCCAGTACTTC
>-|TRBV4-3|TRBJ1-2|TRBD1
CASSQGRQGYYGYTF
TGCGCCAGCAGCCAGGGAAGACAGGGGTACTATGGCTACACCTTC
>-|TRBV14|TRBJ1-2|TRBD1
CASSQGAGGAKGYTF
TGTGCCAGCAGCCAAGGGGCAGGGGGCGCGAAAGGCTACACCTTC
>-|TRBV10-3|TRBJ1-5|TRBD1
CAISTTGDGNQPQHF
TGTGCCATCAGCACAACAGGGGATGGAAATCAGCCCCAGCATTTT
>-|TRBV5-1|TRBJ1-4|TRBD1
CASSLAGQGPNEKLFF
TGCGCCAGCAGCTTGGCGGGACAGGGCCCTAATGAAAAACTGTTTTTT
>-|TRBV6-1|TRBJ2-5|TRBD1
CASKWTGEQQETQYF
TGTGCCAGCAAATGGACAGGGGAGCAACAAGAGACCCAGTACTTC
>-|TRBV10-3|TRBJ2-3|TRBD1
CAITRGRADTQYF
TGTGCCATCACTAGGGGGCGAGCAGATACGCAGTATTTT
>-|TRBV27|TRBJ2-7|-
CASSLLPPRSSYEQYF
TGTGCCAGCAGTTTGTTGCCCCCAAGGAGCTCCTACGAGCAGTACTTC
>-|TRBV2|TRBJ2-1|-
CAGGHYNEQFF
TGTGCGGGGGGCCACTACAATGAGCAGTTCTTC
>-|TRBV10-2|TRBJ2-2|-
CASTMLGANTGELFF
TGCGCCAGCACCATGTTAGGGGCGAACACCGGGGAGCTGTTTTTT
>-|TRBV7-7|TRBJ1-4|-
CASRAGFNEKLFF
TGTGCCAGCCGGGCAGGTTTTAATGAAAAACTGTTTTTT